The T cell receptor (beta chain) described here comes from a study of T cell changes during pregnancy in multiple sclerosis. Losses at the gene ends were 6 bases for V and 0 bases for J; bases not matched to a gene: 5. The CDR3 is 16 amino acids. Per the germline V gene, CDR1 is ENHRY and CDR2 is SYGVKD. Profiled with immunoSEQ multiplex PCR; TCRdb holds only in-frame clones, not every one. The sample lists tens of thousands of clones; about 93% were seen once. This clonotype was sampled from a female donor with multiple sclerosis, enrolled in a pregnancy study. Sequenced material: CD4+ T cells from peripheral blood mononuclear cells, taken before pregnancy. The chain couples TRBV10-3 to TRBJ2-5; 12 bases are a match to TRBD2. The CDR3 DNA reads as TGTGCCATCAGCCGGACTAGCGGGACGTACCAAGAGACCCAGTACTTC. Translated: CAISRTSGTYQETQYF.